Below are 22 T cell receptor beta chains sequenced from a single sample in a study of blood T cell repertoires in COVID-19 (dated by TCRdb to about 2020). Receptor libraries were prepared by the immunoSEQ multiplex PCR assay. Not all clones reach the TCRdb copy of this immuneACCESS table, which keeps in-frame sequences only. Checked studies attribute under half of the gap to unresolved V genes and leave the rest unexplained. This sample holds fewer than 250,000 clones; around four fifths were observed only once. Roughly a tenth of the sample is taken by the ten largest. The sample consisted of peripheral blood. The source is an elderly woman with COVID-19, enrolled during active disease.

This chain connects TRBV3-1 (or the pseudogene TRBV3-2) to TRBJ2-2; D possibly corresponds to TRBD2 (7 bases). Deletions cut 3 bases from V and 6 bases from J, with 11 bases between. The CDR3 is made up of 14 amino acids. Looked up from germline, CDR1 is LGHDT and CDR2 is YNNKEL (reference sequence). The CDR3, as DNA: TGTGCCAGCAGCCAGGGGAGGGGGTCCGGGGAGCTGTTTTTT. It encodes CASSQGRGSGELFF.

The chain joins TRBV28 to TRBJ2-2; 9 positions agree with TRBD1. The CDR3 extends over 16 amino acids. The germline V gene has CDR1 MDHEN and CDR2 SYDVKM. V shed 6 bases and J 5 bases; nucleotides not matched to a gene: 10. CDR3 coding DNA: TGTGCCAGCAGACCCTCAGGGACAGGGCTTACCGGGGAGCTGTTTTTT. As protein: CASRPSGTGLTGELFF.

The V gene is TRBV7-2, the J gene TRBJ2-3; D call uncertain. The CDR3 covers 15 residues. Germline CDR1 and CDR2: SGHTA and FQGNSA. The V gene lost 2 bases and the J gene lost 5 bases, with 14 bases spanning the gap. The CDR3 sequence is CASSLWARLEDTQYF. The CDR3, as DNA: TGTGCCAGCAGCTTATGGGCCAGGTTGGAAGATACGCAGTATTTT.

The genes are TRBV18 and TRBJ2-7; D unresolved. V was clipped by 3 bases and J by 0 bases, with 12 bases between them. Germline-derived CDR1 and CDR2 are KGHSH and LQKENI. This CDR3 is built from 15 residues. As DNA, the CDR3 is TGTGCCAGCTCACCCCGCGGCGCTAGCTCCTACGAGCAGTACTTC. This sequence encodes CASSPRGASSYEQYF.

This chain uses TRBV27 with TRBJ1-2; D unresolved. CDR1 is MNHEY and CDR2 is SMNVEV in the germline V gene (reference sequence). With 5 bases removed from V and 4 bases from J, the gap between germline ends came to 14 bases. CDR3 length: 14 amino acids. CDR3 in amino acids: CASSPWEKSYGYTF. In DNA, the CDR3 is TGTGCCAGCAGTCCTTGGGAGAAATCCTATGGCTACACCTTC.

The V gene is TRBV10-3, the J gene TRBJ2-1, with D hard to call. Germline CDR1 and CDR2: ENHRY and SYGVKD. V lost 0 bases and J lost 6, with 9 bases in between. CDR3 size: 14 residues. CDR3 DNA sequence: TGTGCCATCAGTGAGTCGAGAGGAAGCAATGAGCAGTTCTTC. Protein product: CAISESRGSNEQFF.

The chain recombines TRBV7-9 with TRBJ1-2; D call uncertain. Germline assignment: CDR1 SEHNR and CDR2 FQNEAQ (reference sequence). The CDR3 length is 14 residues. V gave up 1 base and J gave up 2 bases, with 8 bases separating them. The CDR3 nucleotides are TGTGCCAGCAGCTTAGTTCCGGGGAACTATGGCTACACCTTC. It specifies CASSLVPGNYGYTF.

The chain is built from TRBV4-3 and TRBJ2-7; D is possibly TRBD2 (5 bases). Germline CDR1 and CDR2: LGHNA and YSLEER. V dropped 0 bases and J dropped 6 bases, with 12 bases sitting between them. The CDR3 length is 14 residues. The CDR3 loop is CASSQDRVGGEQYF. The CDR3 DNA follows: TGCGCCAGCAGCCAAGATCGGGTCGGAGGCGAGCAGTACTTC.

The chain recombines TRBV28 with TRBJ1-3, with TRBD1 identical over 7 bases. Per the germline V gene, CDR1 is MDHEN and CDR2 is SYDVKM. The CDR3 is 13 amino acids. Trimming removed 5 bases from V and 2 bases from J; junction bases left unmatched: 0. CDR3 residues: CASSDRAGNTIYF. The DNA of the CDR3 is TGTGCCAGCAGTGACAGGGCTGGAAACACCATATATTTT.

This clone was seen more than once but under ten times. The chain has TRBV2 and TRBJ1-1; D may be TRBD1 (6 bases). V was pared by 6 bases and J by 2 bases, with 13 bases between. Germline CDR1 and CDR2: SNHLY and FYNNEI. The CDR3 runs to 14 residues. CDR3 nucleotides: TGTGCCAGCAGAGTGGACAGCGGCAACACTGAAGCTTTCTTT. Protein: CASRVDSGNTEAFF.

CDR3 protein: CASSRPGQGGGYTF. The CDR3 nucleotides are TGTGCCAGCAGTCGCCCGGGACAGGGAGGGGGCTACACCTTC. This sequence joins TRBV27 and TRBJ1-2, with 9 positions matching TRBD1. J was trimmed by 8 bases and V by 5 bases; bases with no gene match: 9. The CDR3 is 14 amino acids. Germline values: CDR1 MNHEY, CDR2 SMNVEV (reference sequence).

V gene TRBV28 combines with J gene TRBJ1-1; 10 bases are a match to TRBD1. This CDR3 has 14 residues. V gave up 4 bases and J gave up 4 bases; unmatched junction bases: 3. Germline-derived CDR1 and CDR2 are MDHEN and SYDVKM. In nucleotides, the CDR3 is TGTGCCAGCAGTTCGACAGGGGGCATCACTGAAGCTTTCTTT. Amino acids: CASSSTGGITEAFF. Together with reference TRBV28 and TRBJ1-1, the CDR3 gives the full variable domain: DVKVTQSSRYLVKRTGEKVFLECVQDMDHENMFWYRQDPGLGLRLIYFSYDVKMKEKGDIPEGYSVSREKKERFSLILESASTNQTSMYLCASSSTGGITEAFFGQGTRLTVV.

This chain uses TRBV5-6 with TRBJ2-2; D is perhaps TRBD1 (5 bases). This CDR3 has 15 amino acids. Germline V gene sequence: CDR1 SGHDT, CDR2 YYEEEE. Trimming took off 4 bases at V and 6 bases at J, with 16 bases between the two ends. This CDR3 reads CASSPRQTTPGELFF. CDR3 nucleotides: TGTGCCAGCAGCCCGAGACAGACAACTCCCGGGGAGCTGTTTTTT.

The chain recombines TRBV3-1 (or the pseudogene TRBV3-2) with TRBJ2-7, with D maybe TRBD2 (5 bases). The V gene lost 2 bases and the J gene lost 6 bases, with 8 bases spanning the gap. This CDR3 has 12 amino acids. From germline, CDR1 is LGHDT and CDR2 YNNKEL (reference sequence). The CDR3 protein is CASSQSLAEQYF. The CDR3 DNA reads as TGTGCCAGCAGCCAATCCCTAGCCGAGCAGTACTTC.

The rearrangement links TRBV7-8 to TRBJ2-1; 10 bases map to TRBD2. The V gene end was trimmed by 5 bases and the J gene end by 6 bases; junction bases not matched to a gene: 7. This CDR3 is built from 15 residues. CDR1 is SGHVS and CDR2 is FQNEAQ in the germline V gene. In nucleotides, the CDR3 is TGTGCCAGCAGCCCAAGCGGGGGGGCAGCCAATGAGCAGTTCTTC. It encodes CASSPSGGAANEQFF.

The V and J genes are TRBV19 and TRBJ1-1, with no clear D. The germline V and J ends were trimmed by 2 bases and 1 base, with 8 bases remaining between them. The CDR3 totals 14 residues. Germline V gene lookup returns CDR1 LNHDA and CDR2 SQIVND (reference sequence). The CDR3 DNA sequence: TGTGCCAGTAGTATACAGGTATCGAACACTGAAGCTTTCTTT. Its translation is CASSIQVSNTEAFF.

This chain joins TRBV7-9 and TRBJ2-1, with D maybe TRBD2 (6 bases). Germline CDR1 and CDR2: SEHNR and FQNEAQ (reference sequence). The CDR3 consists of 14 residues. Trimming stripped 5 bases from V and 8 bases from J, with 16 bases between. CDR3 residues: CASSRGLGVDEQFF. CDR3 nucleotide sequence: TGTGCCAGCAGCCGGGGGTTAGGGGTCGATGAGCAGTTCTTC.

This clone appeared a few times. This sequence joins TRBV6-5 and TRBJ1-1; tentative D call: TRBD1 (5 bases). The germline V gene has CDR1 MNHEY and CDR2 SVGAGI. V was pared by 5 bases and J by 1 base, with 14 bases between. The CDR3 extends over 15 amino acids. As DNA, the CDR3 is TGTGCCAGCAGTCTCCGGGACGGGGGGAACACTGAAGCTTTCTTT. Translation gives CASSLRDGGNTEAFF.

The table lists this clone with a few counts. The V and J genes are TRBV5-1 and TRBJ2-3; 7 bases match TRBD2. The trim removed 5 bases at V and 4 bases at J, leaving 7 bases unmatched. This CDR3 comprises 14 residues. CDR1 SGHRS and CDR2 YFSETQ come from the germline V gene. As DNA, the CDR3 is TGCGCCAGCAGGACCCCGACTAGCTCAGATACGCAGTATTTT. It translates to CASRTPTSSDTQYF.

The chain links TRBV14 to TRBJ2-7, with 10 bases identical to TRBD1. Trimming cost V 4 bases and J 3 bases; bases outside gene matches: 0. Germline CDR1 SGHDN, CDR2 FVKESK. The CDR3 length is 13 residues. This CDR3 is CASSRTGGYEQYV. CDR3 in DNA: TGTGCCAGCAGCCGGACAGGGGGCTACGAGCAGTACGTC.

This chain links TRBV6-5 with TRBJ2-7; D is perhaps TRBD1 (5 bases). Germline V gene sequence: CDR1 MNHEY, CDR2 SVGAGI. V was clipped by 7 bases and J by 6 bases, with 16 bases between them. This CDR3 has 13 residues. CDR3 in DNA: TGTGCCAGCACTTTAGGCAGGGTCAGCGAGCAGTACGTC. It encodes CASTLGRVSEQYV.

V usage is TRBV2 and J usage is TRBJ2-1; TRBD1 agrees at 8 bases. The J segment lost 6 bases and the V segment lost 6 bases, leaving 10 bases of the junction unmatched. There are 15 residues in the CDR3. Germline assignment: CDR1 SNHLY and CDR2 FYNNEI. CDR3 loop: CASSPTGVKGNEQFF. The CDR3 coding sequence is TGTGCCAGCAGCCCGACAGGGGTTAAGGGCAATGAGCAGTTCTTC.